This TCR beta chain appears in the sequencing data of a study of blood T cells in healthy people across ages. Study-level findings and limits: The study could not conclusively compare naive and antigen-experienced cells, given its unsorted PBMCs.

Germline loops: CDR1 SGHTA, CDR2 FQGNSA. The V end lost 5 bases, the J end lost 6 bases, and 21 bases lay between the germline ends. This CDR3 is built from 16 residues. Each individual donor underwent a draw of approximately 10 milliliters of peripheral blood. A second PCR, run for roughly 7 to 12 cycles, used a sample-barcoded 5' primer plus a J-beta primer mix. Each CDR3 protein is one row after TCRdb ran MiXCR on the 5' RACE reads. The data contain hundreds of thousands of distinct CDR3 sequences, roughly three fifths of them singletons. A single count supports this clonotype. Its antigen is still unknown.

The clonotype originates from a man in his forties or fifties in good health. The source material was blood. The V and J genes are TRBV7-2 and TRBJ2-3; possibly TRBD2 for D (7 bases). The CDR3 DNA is TGTGCCAGCAGCCGACGAGGGGGGGCCTTCGTCGATACGCAGTATTTT. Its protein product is CASSRRGGAFVDTQYF. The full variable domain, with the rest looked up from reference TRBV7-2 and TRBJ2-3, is GAGVSQSPSNKVTEKGKDVELRCDPISGHTALYWYRQSLGQGLEFLIYFQGNSAPDKSGLPSDRFSAERTGGSVSTLTIQRTQQEDSAVYLCASSRRGGAFVDTQYFGPGTRLTVL.